This entry is about one T cell receptor (beta chain). Its antigen is unknown. This record comes from a study of T cells expressing NK-cell markers. Study at large: Seropositivity for HCMV was found in seven of the eight sequenced donors, with one seronegative. Whole-study results and caveats: About six donors carried dominant NKG2C+ clonotypes that made up about 1.0-7.0% of their CD8+ T cells. These clonotypes, the leaders elsewhere, also led the CD3+CD56-NKG2C+ fraction in a few donors.

Beta-chain TCR cDNA was generated via 5'RACE template switching with UMIs. TCRdb reprocessed the 5' RACE reads and stores each CDR3 protein as one record, lacking DNA. This specimen shows fewer than 400,000 distinct CDR3 sequences; the ten leading clones hold around 4.9%. The germline CDR1 and CDR2 sequences are SNHLY and FYNNEI. The CDR3 is 15 residues long. This chain connects TRBV2 to TRBJ1-3. Sequenced: blood T cells: a sorted CD56 or NKG2C T cell subset, CD4+ or CD8+ T cells, or bulk PBMC T cells (not recorded which). The receptor's source is a man aged 18-70 years in good health. This chain's CDR3 is CASSAGLNSGNTIYF.